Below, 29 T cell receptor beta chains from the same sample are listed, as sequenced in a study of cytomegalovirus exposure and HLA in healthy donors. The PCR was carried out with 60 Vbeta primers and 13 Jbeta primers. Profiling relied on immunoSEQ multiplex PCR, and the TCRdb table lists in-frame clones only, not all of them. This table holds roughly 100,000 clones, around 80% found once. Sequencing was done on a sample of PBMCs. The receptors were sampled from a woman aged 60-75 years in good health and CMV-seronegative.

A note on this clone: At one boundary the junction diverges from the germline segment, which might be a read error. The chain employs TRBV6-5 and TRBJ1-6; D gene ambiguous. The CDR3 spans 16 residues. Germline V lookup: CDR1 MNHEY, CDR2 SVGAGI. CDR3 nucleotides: TGTGCCAGCAGTTACTCGATCGGGTACGATAAATCACCCCTCCACTTT. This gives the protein CASSYSIGYDKSPLHF.

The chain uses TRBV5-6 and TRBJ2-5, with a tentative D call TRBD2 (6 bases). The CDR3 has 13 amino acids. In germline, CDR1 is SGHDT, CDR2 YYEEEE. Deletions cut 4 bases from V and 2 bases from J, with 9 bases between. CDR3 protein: CASSRDFQETQYF. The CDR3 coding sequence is TGTGCCAGCAGCCGGGACTTTCAAGAGACCCAGTACTTC.

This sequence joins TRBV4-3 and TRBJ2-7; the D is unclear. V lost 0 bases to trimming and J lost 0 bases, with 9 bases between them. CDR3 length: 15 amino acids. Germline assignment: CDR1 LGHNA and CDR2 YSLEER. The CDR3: CASSQDRYSSYEQYF. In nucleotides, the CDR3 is TGCGCCAGCAGCCAAGATCGGTACAGCTCCTACGAGCAGTACTTC.

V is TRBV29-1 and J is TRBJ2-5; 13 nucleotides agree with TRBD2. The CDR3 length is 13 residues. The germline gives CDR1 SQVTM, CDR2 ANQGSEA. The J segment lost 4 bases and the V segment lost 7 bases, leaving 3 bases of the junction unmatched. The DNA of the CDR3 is TGCAGCGCCCGGACTAGCGGGGGAGAGACCCAGTACTTC. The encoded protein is CSARTSGGETQYF.

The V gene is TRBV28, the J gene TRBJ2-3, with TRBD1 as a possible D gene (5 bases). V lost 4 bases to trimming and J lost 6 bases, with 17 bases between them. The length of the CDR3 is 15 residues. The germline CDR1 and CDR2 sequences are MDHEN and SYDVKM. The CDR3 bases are TGTGCCAGCAGTTCCCCGGGCCGGACACGGGATACGCAGTATTTT. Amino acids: CASSSPGRTRDTQYF.

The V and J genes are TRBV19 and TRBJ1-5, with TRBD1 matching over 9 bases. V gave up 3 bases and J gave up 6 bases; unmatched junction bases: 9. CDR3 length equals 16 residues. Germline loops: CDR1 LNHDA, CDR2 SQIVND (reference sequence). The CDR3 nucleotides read TGTGCCAGTAGTATTGCACAGGGGGCTGAGGGTCAGCCCCAGCATTTT. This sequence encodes CASSIAQGAEGQPQHF.

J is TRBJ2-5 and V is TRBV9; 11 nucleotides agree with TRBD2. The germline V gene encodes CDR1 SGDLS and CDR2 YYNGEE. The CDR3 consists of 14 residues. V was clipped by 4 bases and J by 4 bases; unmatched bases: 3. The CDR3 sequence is CASSLAGGTETQYF. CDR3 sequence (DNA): TGTGCCAGCAGCTTAGCGGGGGGGACAGAGACCCAGTACTTC.

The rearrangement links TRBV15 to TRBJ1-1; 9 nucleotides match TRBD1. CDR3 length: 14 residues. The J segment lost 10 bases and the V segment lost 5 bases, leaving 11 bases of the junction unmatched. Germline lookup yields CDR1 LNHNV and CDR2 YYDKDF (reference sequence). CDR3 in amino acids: CATSWTRGQGIAFF. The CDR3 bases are TGTGCCACCAGCTGGACCAGAGGACAGGGGATAGCTTTCTTT.

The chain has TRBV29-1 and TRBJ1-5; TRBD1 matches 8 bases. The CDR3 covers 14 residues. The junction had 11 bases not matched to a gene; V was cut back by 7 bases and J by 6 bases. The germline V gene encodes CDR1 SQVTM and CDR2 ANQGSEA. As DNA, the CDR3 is TGCAGCGCTGGAGGCAGGGGGCCGGGTCAGCCCCAGCATTTT. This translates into CSAGGRGPGQPQHF.

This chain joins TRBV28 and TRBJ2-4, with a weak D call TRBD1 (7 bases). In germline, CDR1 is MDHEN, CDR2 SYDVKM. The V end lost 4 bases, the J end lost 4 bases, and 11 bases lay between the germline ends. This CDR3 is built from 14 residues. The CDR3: CASSSGGMKNIQYF. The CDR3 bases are TGTGCCAGCAGTTCAGGGGGGATGAAAAACATTCAGTACTTC.

CDR3 in amino acids: CASSGSELSYEQYF. The CDR3 DNA sequence: TGTGCCAGCAGTGGGTCCGAACTAAGCTACGAGCAGTACTTC. The chain uses TRBV2 and TRBJ2-7; D unresolved. There are 14 residues in the CDR3. In germline, CDR1 is SNHLY, CDR2 FYNNEI. V lost 4 bases and J 3 bases, leaving 13 bases between the germline ends.

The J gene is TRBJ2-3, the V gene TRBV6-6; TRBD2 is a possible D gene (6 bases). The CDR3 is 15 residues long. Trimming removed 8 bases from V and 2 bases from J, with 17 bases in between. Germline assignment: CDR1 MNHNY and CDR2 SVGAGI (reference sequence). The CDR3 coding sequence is TGTGCCAGCTTTCCGGGGGTAGTGGACACAGATACGCAGTATTTT. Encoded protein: CASFPGVVDTDTQYF.

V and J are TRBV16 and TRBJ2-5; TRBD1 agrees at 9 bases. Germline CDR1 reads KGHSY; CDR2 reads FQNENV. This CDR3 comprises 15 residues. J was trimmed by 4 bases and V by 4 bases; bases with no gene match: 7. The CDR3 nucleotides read TGTGCCAGCAGCCTAACCGGGACAGGGCGAGAGACCCAGTACTTC. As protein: CASSLTGTGRETQYF.

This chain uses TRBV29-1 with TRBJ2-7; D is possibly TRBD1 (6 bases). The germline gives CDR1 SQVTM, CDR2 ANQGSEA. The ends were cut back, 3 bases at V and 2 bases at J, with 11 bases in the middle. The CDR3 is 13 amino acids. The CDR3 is CSVDLGAPYEQYF. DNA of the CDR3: TGCAGCGTTGACTTGGGGGCCCCCTACGAGCAGTACTTC.

CDR3 DNA: TGCGCCAGCAGCCCCATTAGCGGGGGGGTCGAAGAGACCCAGTACTTC. The encoded protein is CASSPISGGVEETQYF. J is TRBJ2-5 and V is TRBV5-1; 11 bases are a match to TRBD2. V lost 4 bases to trimming and J lost 3 bases; unmatched junction nucleotides: 8. Germline lookup yields CDR1 SGHRS and CDR2 YFSETQ. The CDR3 runs to 16 residues.

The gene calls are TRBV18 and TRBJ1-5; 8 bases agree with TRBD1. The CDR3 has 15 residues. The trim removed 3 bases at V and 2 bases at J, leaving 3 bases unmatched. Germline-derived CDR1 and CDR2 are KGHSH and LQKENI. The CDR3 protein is CASSPGQGGNQPQHF. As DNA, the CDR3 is TGTGCCAGCTCACCCGGACAGGGCGGCAATCAGCCCCAGCATTTT. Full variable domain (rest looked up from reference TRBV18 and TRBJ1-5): NAGVMQNPRHLVRRRGQEARLRCSPMKGHSHVYWYRQLPEEGLKFMVYLQKENIIDESGMPKERFSAEFPKEGPSILRIQQVVRGDSAAYFCASSPGQGGNQPQHFGDGTRLSIL.

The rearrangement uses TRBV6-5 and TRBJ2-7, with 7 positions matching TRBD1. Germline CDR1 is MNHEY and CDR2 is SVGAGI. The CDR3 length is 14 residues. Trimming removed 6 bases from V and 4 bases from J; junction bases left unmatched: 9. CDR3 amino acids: CASSKGTVTYEQYF. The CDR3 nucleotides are TGTGCCAGCAGCAAAGGGACAGTAACTTACGAGCAGTACTTC.

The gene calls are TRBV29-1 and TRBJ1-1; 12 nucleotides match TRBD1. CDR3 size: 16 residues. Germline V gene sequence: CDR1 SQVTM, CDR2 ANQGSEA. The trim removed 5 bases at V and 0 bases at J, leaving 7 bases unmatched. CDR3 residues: CSVKGTGGALNTEAFF. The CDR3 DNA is TGCAGCGTTAAAGGGACAGGGGGCGCCTTGAACACTGAAGCTTTCTTT.

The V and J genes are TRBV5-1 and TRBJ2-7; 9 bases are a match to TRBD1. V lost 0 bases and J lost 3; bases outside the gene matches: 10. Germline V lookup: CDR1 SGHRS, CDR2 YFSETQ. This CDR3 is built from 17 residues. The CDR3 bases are TGCGCCAGCAGCTTGGTCTCGGGACAGGGAAGGGACTACGAGCAGTACTTC. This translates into CASSLVSGQGRDYEQYF.

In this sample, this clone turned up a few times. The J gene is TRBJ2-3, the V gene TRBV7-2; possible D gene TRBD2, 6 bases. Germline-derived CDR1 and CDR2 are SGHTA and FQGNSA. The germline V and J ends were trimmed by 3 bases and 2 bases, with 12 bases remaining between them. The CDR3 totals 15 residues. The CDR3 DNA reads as TGTGCCAGCAGCTTGGTCGGGGGAAACACAGATACGCAGTATTTT. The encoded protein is CASSLVGGNTDTQYF.

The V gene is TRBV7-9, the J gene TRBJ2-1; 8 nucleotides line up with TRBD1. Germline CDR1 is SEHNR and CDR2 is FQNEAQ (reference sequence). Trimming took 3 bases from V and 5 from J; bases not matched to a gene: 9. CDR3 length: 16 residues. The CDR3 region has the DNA TGTGCCAGCAGCTTCTTGACAGGGGACTTCCACAATGAGCAGTTCTTC. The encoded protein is CASSFLTGDFHNEQFF.

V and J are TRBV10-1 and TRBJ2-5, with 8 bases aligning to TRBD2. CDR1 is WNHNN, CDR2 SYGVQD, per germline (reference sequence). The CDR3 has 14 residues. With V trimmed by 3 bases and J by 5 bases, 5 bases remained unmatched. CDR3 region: CASSEFREGETQYF. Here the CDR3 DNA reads TGCGCCAGCAGTGAATTTCGGGAGGGGGAGACCCAGTACTTC.

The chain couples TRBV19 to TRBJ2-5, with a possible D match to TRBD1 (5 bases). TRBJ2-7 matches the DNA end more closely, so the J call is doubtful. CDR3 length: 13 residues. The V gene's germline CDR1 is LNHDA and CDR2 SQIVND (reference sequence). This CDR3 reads CASSNTGSYEQYF. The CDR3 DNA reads TGTGCCAGTAGTAACACAGGCTCCTACGAGCAGTACTTC.

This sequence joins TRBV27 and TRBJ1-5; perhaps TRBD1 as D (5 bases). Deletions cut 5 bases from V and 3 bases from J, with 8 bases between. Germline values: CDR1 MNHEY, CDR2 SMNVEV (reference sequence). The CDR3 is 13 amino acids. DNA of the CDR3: TGTGCCAGCAGTGGGGGGGACAATCAGCCCCAGCATTTT. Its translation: CASSGGDNQPQHF.

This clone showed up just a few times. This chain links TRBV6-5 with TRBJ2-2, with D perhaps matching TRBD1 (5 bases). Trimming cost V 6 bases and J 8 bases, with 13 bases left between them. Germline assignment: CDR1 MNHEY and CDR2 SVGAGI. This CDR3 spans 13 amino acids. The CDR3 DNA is TGTGCCAGCAGGGCTCCAGGGTCAGGGGAGCTGTTTTTT. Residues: CASRAPGSGELFF.

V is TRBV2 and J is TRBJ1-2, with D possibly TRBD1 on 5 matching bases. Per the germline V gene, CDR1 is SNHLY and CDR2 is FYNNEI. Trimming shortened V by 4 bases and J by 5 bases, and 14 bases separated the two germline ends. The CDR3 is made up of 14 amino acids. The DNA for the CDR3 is TGTGCCAGCAGTGGGGGCAGGAGTTCATATGGCTACACCTTC. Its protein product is CASSGGRSSYGYTF.

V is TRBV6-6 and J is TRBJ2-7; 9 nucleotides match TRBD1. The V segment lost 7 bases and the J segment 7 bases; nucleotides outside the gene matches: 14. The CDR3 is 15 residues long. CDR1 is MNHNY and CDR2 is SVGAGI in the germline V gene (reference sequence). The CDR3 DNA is TGTGCCAGCACCCCAGGCGGGACAGGGACTTGGGAGCAGTACTTC. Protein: CASTPGGTGTWEQYF.

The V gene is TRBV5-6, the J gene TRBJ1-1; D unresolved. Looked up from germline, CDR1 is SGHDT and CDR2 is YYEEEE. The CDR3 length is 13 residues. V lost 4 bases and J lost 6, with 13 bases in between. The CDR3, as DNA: TGTGCCAGCAGCCTCCCATTAACGGCTGAAGCTTTCTTT. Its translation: CASSLPLTAEAFF.

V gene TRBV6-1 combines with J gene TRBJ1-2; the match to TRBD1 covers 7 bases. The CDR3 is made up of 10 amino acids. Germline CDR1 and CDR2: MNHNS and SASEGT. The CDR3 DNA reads TGTTCCGACAGGGCCGGTGGCTACACCTTC. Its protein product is CSDRAGGYTF.